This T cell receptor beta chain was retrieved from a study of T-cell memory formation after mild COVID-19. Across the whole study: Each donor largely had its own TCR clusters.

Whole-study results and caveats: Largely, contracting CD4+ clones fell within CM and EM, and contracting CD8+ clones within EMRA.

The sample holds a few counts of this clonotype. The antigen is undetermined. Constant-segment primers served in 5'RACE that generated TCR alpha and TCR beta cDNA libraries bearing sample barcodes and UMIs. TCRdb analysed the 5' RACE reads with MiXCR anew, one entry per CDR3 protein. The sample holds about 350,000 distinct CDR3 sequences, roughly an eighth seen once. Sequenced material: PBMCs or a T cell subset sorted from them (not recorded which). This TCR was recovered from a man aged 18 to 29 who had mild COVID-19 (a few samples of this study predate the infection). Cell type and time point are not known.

CDR3 DNA: TGCGCCAGCAGCCCCTGGGGGGGGGAGACCCAGTACTTC. Translated, it gives CASSPWGGETQYF. The chain joins TRBV4-3 to TRBJ2-5; TRBD2 matches at 7 bases. Germline CDR1 reads LGHNA; CDR2 reads YSLEER. The trim removed 4 bases at V and 5 bases at J, leaving 4 bases unmatched. The CDR3 is made up of 13 amino acids.